This is a list of T cell receptor beta chains from one sample in a study of T cells after yellow fever vaccination. TCRdb called the 5' RACE reads again in MiXCR, with one record for every CDR3 protein. The table includes 350,000 to 450,000 distinct CDR3 sequences, around 6.4% detected once. Sequencing was performed on PBMCs, taken 5 days after the yellow fever booster vaccination. The receptors stem from a man aged 25-45 years who received the YFV17D yellow fever vaccine. CDR3s include the opening cysteine and the closing phenylalanine or tryptophan. The order of the fields is J gene, V gene, D gene, clone size, CDR3 DNA, CDR3 protein. A D gene is named only where the DNA matches it firmly. For some rows the clone size is stated as once, few or many, or as a class when expanded; others skip it.

J gene: TRBJ2-3; V gene: TRBV20-1; D gene: TRBD2; clone size: few; CDR3 DNA: TGCTGTGCTACCGGGACTAGCGGGACACACACAGATACGCAGTATTTT; CDR3 protein: CCATGTSGTHTDTQYF
J gene: TRBJ1-5; V gene: TRBV7-2; D gene: NA; clone size: few; CDR3 DNA: TGTGCCAGCAGCTATCAGCAGCCAGGGCCCTCAGAGCCCCAGCATTTT; CDR3 protein: CASSYQQPGPSEPQHF
J gene: TRBJ1-3; V gene: TRBV7-2; D gene: TRBD1; clone size: few; CDR3 DNA: TGTGCCAGCAGCCCCTCGGGGAACAGGGGGTTGGACACCATATATTTT; CDR3 protein: CASSPSGNRGLDTIYF
J gene: TRBJ2-1; V gene: TRBV20-1; D gene: TRBD2; clone size: few; CDR3 DNA: TGCAGTGCTAGAGACAGCTTAGGCGGGGGTGGGAATGAGCAGTTCTTC; CDR3 protein: CSARDSLGGGGNEQFF
J gene: TRBJ2-1; V gene: TRBV12-3/TRBV12-4; D gene: NA; clone size: many; CDR3 DNA: TGTGCCAGCAGTTTTAGGGGGAGTGGCCGTCTCAGCTCCTACAATGAGCAGTTCTTC; CDR3 protein: CASSFRGSGRLSSYNEQFF
J gene: TRBJ2-1; V gene: TRBV7-9; D gene: TRBD2; clone size: NA; CDR3 DNA: TGTGCCAGCAGCCTAGCGGGATTGGGGAACAATGAGCAGTTCTTC; CDR3 protein: CASSLAGLGNNEQFF
J gene: TRBJ2-7; V gene: TRBV7-2; D gene: TRBD2; clone size: many; CDR3 DNA: TGTGCCAGCAGCCTCGGACTAGCTCACGAGCAGTACTTC; CDR3 protein: CASSLGLAHEQYF
J gene: TRBJ1-1; V gene: TRBV2; D gene: NA; clone size: few; CDR3 DNA: TGTGCCAGCAGAGACGATGGTACTGAAGCTTTCTTT; CDR3 protein: CASRDDGTEAFF
J gene: TRBJ1-4; V gene: TRBV7-2; D gene: NA; clone size: many; CDR3 DNA: TGTGCCAGCAGCCCCGCAACTAATGAAAAACTGTTTTTT; CDR3 protein: CASSPATNEKLFF
J gene: TRBJ2-7; V gene: TRBV19; D gene: TRBD2; clone size: many; CDR3 DNA: TGTGCCAGTAGTATCCGTCTAGCGGGACCCTACGAGCAGTACTTC; CDR3 protein: CASSIRLAGPYEQYF
J gene: TRBJ2-3; V gene: TRBV27; D gene: NA; clone size: many; CDR3 DNA: TGTGCCAGCACCCCCGGCCCCCACCTAAACACAGATACGCAGTATTTT; CDR3 protein: CASTPGPHLNTDTQYF
J gene: TRBJ2-7; V gene: TRBV10-2; D gene: TRBD1; clone size: NA; CDR3 DNA: TGCGCCACCGCGTCCCGGACAGGGTCCTACGAGCAGTACTTC; CDR3 protein: CATASRTGSYEQYF
J gene: TRBJ2-1; V gene: TRBV5-1; D gene: TRBD2; clone size: NA; CDR3 DNA: TGCGCCAGCAGCTTGGCGGCTAGCGGGAACTACAATGAGCAGTTCTTC; CDR3 protein: CASSLAASGNYNEQFF
J gene: TRBJ2-2; V gene: TRBV5-4; D gene: NA; clone size: few; CDR3 DNA: TGTGCCAGCAGCTTGGGGGACACGGGGAACACCGGGGAGCTGTTTTTT; CDR3 protein: CASSLGDTGNTGELFF
J gene: TRBJ2-7; V gene: TRBV20-1; D gene: TRBD1; clone size: many; CDR3 DNA: TGCAGTGCTCCGCCGGGACAGGGAACTTACGAGCAGTACTTC; CDR3 protein: CSAPPGQGTYEQYF
J gene: TRBJ2-3; V gene: TRBV20-1; D gene: NA; clone size: NA; CDR3 DNA: TGCAGTGCTCCCCGGGACACAATCACAGATACGCAGTATTTT; CDR3 protein: CSAPRDTITDTQYF
J gene: TRBJ2-7; V gene: TRBV7-2; D gene: TRBD1; clone size: NA; CDR3 DNA: TGTGCCAGCAGCTTAGGGAAGGGACAGGCGAACTACGAGCAGTACTTC; CDR3 protein: CASSLGKGQANYEQYF
J gene: TRBJ2-5; V gene: TRBV28; D gene: TRBD1; clone size: NA; CDR3 DNA: TGTGCCAGTAGCAGACAGGGCTTACAACAAGAGACCCAGTACTTC; CDR3 protein: CASSRQGLQQETQYF
J gene: TRBJ2-3; V gene: TRBV20-1; D gene: NA; clone size: NA; CDR3 DNA: TGCTGTGCTAGAGCCCCCGGACTGGGAAACACAGATACGCAGTATTTT; CDR3 protein: CCARAPGLGNTDTQYF
J gene: TRBJ2-1; V gene: TRBV20-1; D gene: NA; clone size: NA; CDR3 DNA: TGCAGCGCTAGAGATTCTGCAGCGGCAACGCACAATGAGCAGTTCTTC; CDR3 protein: CSARDSAAATHNEQFF